A single sample is the source of the 32 T cell receptor beta chains below, sequenced in a study of early T cells in non-severe SARS-CoV-2 infection. TCRdb redid the calling of the 5' RACE reads with MiXCR, one entry per CDR3 protein. The sample lists 55,000 to 75,000 distinct CDR3 sequences, roughly 10% seen once, with around 6.1% in the top ten. Sequenced: whole blood. These receptors originate from an adult who was a healthcare worker with PCR-confirmed SARS-CoV-2 infection or an uninfected control (not recorded which).

Concerning this clonotype: A much bigger clone sits one base away, suggesting this may be a read error. CDR3 coding DNA: TGTGCCTGGAGGTCATGGGGCGGAACCTACGGGCAGTACTTC. Protein sequence: CAWRSWGGTYGQYF. The chain couples TRBV30 to TRBJ2-7; tentatively, D is TRBD1 (5 bases). The germline V gene encodes CDR1 GTSNPN and CDR2 SVGIG (reference sequence). The CDR3 spans 14 residues.

This clonotype has just a few counts. The V call is TRBV11-2, the J call TRBJ2-1; D not resolved. Germline-derived CDR1 and CDR2 are SGHAT and FQNNGV. V was clipped by 5 bases and J by 4 bases, with 9 bases between them. The CDR3 runs 13 residues. CDR3 amino acids: CASSKSPYNEQFF. In DNA, the CDR3 is TGTGCCAGCAGCAAAAGTCCTTACAATGAGCAGTTCTTC. The variable domain in full, with the rest retrieved from reference TRBV11-2 and TRBJ2-1, is EAGVAQSPRYKIIEKRQSVAFWCNPISGHATLYWYQQILGQGPKLLIQFQNNGVVDDSQLPKDRFSAERLKGVDSTLKIQPAKLEDSAVYLCASSKSPYNEQFFGPGTRLTVL.

The chain recombines TRBV11-2 with TRBJ2-3; D uncertain. Germline CDR1 is SGHAT and CDR2 is FQNNGV. Trimming removed 1 base at V and 3 bases at J, with 14 bases between. This CDR3 comprises 16 residues. Written as DNA, the CDR3 is TGTGCCAGCAGCTTAGGTCGGGCTCTAGGAACAGATACGCAGTATTTT. It codes for CASSLGRALGTDTQYF.

The V gene is TRBV29-1, the J gene TRBJ2-1; 9 bases fit TRBD1. The CDR3 extends over 14 amino acids. Trimming at V came to 4 bases and at J to 8 bases, leaving 9 bases not matched to a gene. The germline V gene encodes CDR1 SQVTM and CDR2 ANQGSEA. The CDR3, as DNA: TGCAGCGTTGGTGGGACAGGGAGGTTGGATGAGCAGTTCTTC. As protein: CSVGGTGRLDEQFF.

This clonotype was found a few times. V gene TRBV4-1 combines with J gene TRBJ2-7, with D possibly TRBD1 on 6 matching bases. Trimming stripped 4 bases from V and 0 bases from J, with 7 bases between. Germline CDR1 MGHRA, CDR2 YSYEKL. CDR3 length: 13 amino acids. For the CDR3, the DNA is TGCGCCAGCAGCCGGGACAACTCCTACGAGCAGTACTTC. Translated, it gives CASSRDNSYEQYF.

This clonotype was found many times. The chain links TRBV28 to TRBJ2-7; no clear D. Trimming took 5 bases from V and 3 from J, leaving 14 bases between them. Germline loops: CDR1 MDHEN, CDR2 SYDVKM. This CDR3 is 14 amino acids long. CDR3 loop: CASSRPQVLYEQYF. The CDR3 coding sequence is TGTGCCAGCAGTAGGCCCCAGGTGCTCTACGAGCAGTACTTC.

In this sample, this clonotype turned up a few times. The chain recombines TRBV5-6 with TRBJ2-3, with a tentative D call TRBD2 (6 bases). V dropped 3 bases and J dropped 4 bases, with 15 bases sitting between them. This CDR3 contains 15 residues. CDR1 and CDR2 (germline): SGHDT, YYEEEE. The CDR3 nucleotides are TGTGCCAGCAGCTCCTCTACTAGCACCCCAGATACGCAGTATTTT. It is translated as CASSSSTSTPDTQYF.

The sample holds a few counts of this clonotype. The V and J genes are TRBV7-9 and TRBJ2-3; possibly TRBD2 for D (6 bases). CDR1 and CDR2 from the germline V gene are SEHNR and FQNEAQ (reference sequence). The germline V and J ends were trimmed by 5 bases and 6 bases, with 9 bases remaining between them. This CDR3 contains 12 residues. The DNA of the CDR3 is TGTGCCAGCAGCGCCGGGGGTGATACGCAGTATTTT. It encodes CASSAGGDTQYF. Variable domain in full (rest from reference TRBV7-9 and TRBJ2-3): DTGVSQNPRHKITKRGQNVTFRCDPISEHNRLYWYRQTLGQGPEFLTYFQNEAQLEKSRLLSDRFSAERPKGSFSTLEIQRTEQGDSAMYLCASSAGGDTQYFGPGTRLTVL.

This clonotype was recorded a few times. The genes are TRBV28 and TRBJ2-7; D is ambiguous. CDR1 MDHEN and CDR2 SYDVKM come from the germline V gene. V lost 6 bases and J lost 5, with 11 bases in between. This CDR3 has 12 amino acids. As DNA, the CDR3 is TGTGCCAGCAGCCGTAGGAATAACGAGCAGTACTTC. Its translation is CASSRRNNEQYF.

The genes are TRBV4-1 and TRBJ2-1; 7 bases line up with TRBD1. Germline V gene sequence: CDR1 MGHRA, CDR2 YSYEKL. The V gene end was trimmed by 0 bases and the J gene end by 16 bases; junction bases not matched to a gene: 15. CDR3 size: 15 residues. CDR3 DNA sequence: TGCGCCAGCAGCCAAGAGGCTGTCCAGGGGACAGTTGCCTTCTTC. This sequence encodes CASSQEAVQGTVAFF.

The sample holds many counts of this clonotype. CDR3 nucleotide sequence: TGTGCCAGTAGTATCGGGACTCCGAATGAGCAGTTCTTC. It translates to CASSIGTPNEQFF. The chain couples TRBV19 to TRBJ2-1; possibly TRBD2 for D (6 bases). The CDR3 contains 13 residues. Germline CDR1 is LNHDA and CDR2 is SQIVND (reference sequence). The ends were cut back, 3 bases at V and 7 bases at J, with 10 bases in the middle.

This clonotype was counted many times. The V call is TRBV12-3 or TRBV12-4, the J call TRBJ2-7; tentatively, D is TRBD1 or TRBD2 (5 bases each). The CDR3 extends over 12 amino acids. The V gene lost 3 bases and the J gene lost 5 bases, with 8 bases spanning the gap. The CDR3 region has the DNA TGTGCCAGCAGTTTGAGGGGTAACGAGCAGTACTTC. It translates to CASSLRGNEQYF.

This clonotype was counted many times. The genes are TRBV7-3 and TRBJ2-2; TRBD2 is a possible D gene (6 bases). V lost 5 bases and J lost 9, with 19 bases in between. The germline gives CDR1 SGHTA, CDR2 FQGTGA. This CDR3 has 15 amino acids. CDR3 coding DNA: TGTGCCAGCAGCACCGGGCGGGGACGTGGAAGGGAGCTGTTTTTT. It translates to CASSTGRGRGRELFF.

This clonotype appeared a few times. This chain links TRBV19 with TRBJ2-7; TRBD2 aligns across 9 bases. CDR1 is LNHDA and CDR2 is SQIVND in the germline V gene (reference sequence). The CDR3 extends over 15 amino acids. V dropped 7 bases and J dropped 3; count of bases not matched to a gene: 10. The CDR3: CASTAVASGNYEQYF. CDR3 sequence (DNA): TGTGCCAGTACCGCCGTGGCTAGCGGGAACTACGAGCAGTACTTC.

This clonotype has at least ten counts. The J gene is TRBJ1-1, the V gene TRBV6-6; D might be TRBD1 (6 bases). The V end was cut by 6 bases, the J end by 4 bases, with 12 bases between. CDR1 MNHNY and CDR2 SVGAGI come from the germline V gene (reference sequence). This CDR3 has 13 amino acids. The CDR3 loop is CASRPTGSTEAFF. CDR3 DNA: TGTGCCAGCAGACCCACAGGGTCCACTGAAGCTTTCTTT.

The chain recombines TRBV5-1 with TRBJ2-4, with D tentatively TRBD1 (6 bases). This CDR3 contains 15 residues. Trimming stripped 4 bases from V and 4 bases from J, with 15 bases between. Germline V gene lookup returns CDR1 SGHRS and CDR2 YFSETQ. The CDR3 coding sequence is TGCGCCAGCAGCCCCCTAGCTGGACAGAAAAACATTCAGTACTTC. It encodes CASSPLAGQKNIQYF.

The chain employs TRBV3-1 and TRBJ2-7; D gene uncertain. The V gene lost 10 bases and the J gene lost 5 bases, with 9 bases spanning the gap. The CDR3 runs 10 residues. Germline V gene lookup returns CDR1 LGHDT and CDR2 YNNKEL (reference sequence). In DNA, the CDR3 is TGTGCCACCGGAGAGAACGAGCAGTACTTC. Protein: CATGENEQYF.

This chain connects TRBV24-1 to TRBJ2-3, with D unresolved. Per the germline V gene, CDR1 is KGHDR and CDR2 is SFDVKD. The CDR3 extends over 13 amino acids. The ends were cut back, 1 base at V and 6 bases at J, with 7 bases in the middle. CDR3 sequence: CATSDFRTDTQYF. Here the CDR3 DNA reads TGTGCCACCAGTGATTTCAGAACCGATACGCAGTATTTT.

The chain is built from TRBV28 and TRBJ2-1; TRBD1 or TRBD2 may be the D gene (5 bases each). The CDR3 contains 14 residues. V lost 5 bases to trimming and J lost 7 bases, with 15 bases between them. The V gene's germline CDR1 is MDHEN and CDR2 SYDVKM. CDR3 residues: CASSLPGPKNEQFF. CDR3 DNA: TGTGCCAGCAGTCTCCCGGGACCGAAAAATGAGCAGTTCTTC.

CDR3 loop: CASARRASGRAWDTQYF. In DNA, the CDR3 is TGTGCCAGCGCCCGGAGGGCCAGCGGGAGGGCCTGGGATACGCAGTATTTT. The rearrangement uses TRBV11-2 and TRBJ2-3; 10 nucleotides match TRBD2. Germline CDR1 reads SGHAT; CDR2 reads FQNNGV. This CDR3 contains 17 residues. Trimming cost V 8 bases and J 6 bases; bases outside gene matches: 17.

This clonotype has a handful of counts. The chain uses TRBV20-1 and TRBJ2-7; no firm D call. CDR3 size: 13 residues. Trimming took 6 bases from V and 6 from J, leaving 18 bases between them. The germline CDR1 and CDR2 sequences are DFQATT and SNEGSKA (reference sequence). CDR3 DNA sequence: TGCAGTGCCAAAGAAGCGTCCCGTGCCGAGCAGTACTTC. It encodes CSAKEASRAEQYF.

This clonotype was seen only a few times. This chain connects TRBV19 to TRBJ2-2; 14 nucleotides line up with TRBD2. Unmatched junction bases numbered 2, after V lost 3 bases and J lost 5 bases. The V gene's germline CDR1 is LNHDA and CDR2 SQIVND (reference sequence). The CDR3 has 16 amino acids. CDR3 coding DNA: TGTGCCAGTAGTATGAGGACTAGCGGGAGGACCGGGGAGCTGTTTTTT. This translates into CASSMRTSGRTGELFF.

Many counts were recorded for this clonotype. CDR3 amino acids: CASSYRERERDGTYYEQYF. CDR3 nucleotide sequence: TGTGCCAGCAGCTATCGGGAGCGGGAGAGGGACGGGACGTACTACGAGCAGTACTTC. This chain connects TRBV7-2 to TRBJ2-7; TRBD2 agrees at 8 bases. The germline V gene encodes CDR1 SGHTA and CDR2 FQGNSA. The CDR3 contains 19 residues. Germline trimming cut 4 bases from V and 3 bases from J; bases unmatched to any gene: 20.

This clonotype was counted only a few times. This chain links TRBV7-9 with TRBJ1-2; possible D gene TRBD1, 5 bases. Trimming took off 1 base at V and 8 bases at J, with 8 bases between the two ends. CDR1 and CDR2 from the germline V gene are SEHNR and FQNEAQ (reference sequence). This CDR3 has 12 residues. CDR3 sequence: CASSLGGGGYTF. In DNA, the CDR3 is TGTGCCAGCAGCTTAGGGGGCGGCGGCTACACCTTC.

This clonotype turned up a few times. The rearrangement uses TRBV30 and TRBJ2-1; 10 bases are shared with TRBD2. CDR1 GTSNPN and CDR2 SVGIG come from the germline V gene (reference sequence). With 3 bases clipped from V and 9 bases from J, the junction kept 17 bases outside the gene matches. This CDR3 contains 17 residues. The chain's CDR3 is CAWRRGVLAGAKIEQFF. The CDR3 region has the DNA TGTGCCTGGAGAAGAGGGGTTCTAGCGGGAGCTAAGATTGAGCAGTTCTTC.

This clonotype was found many times. The CDR3 spells CSARGYRRLNTEAFF. CDR3 coding DNA: TGCAGTGCTAGAGGGTATCGGCGCTTGAACACTGAAGCTTTCTTT. V gene TRBV20-1 combines with J gene TRBJ1-1, with D unclear. The CDR3 spans 15 residues. CDR1 DFQATT and CDR2 SNEGSKA come from the germline V gene (reference sequence). V was pared by 1 base and J by 0 bases, with 12 bases between.

CDR3 protein: CASSQDAGLAGRYEQYF. CDR3 sequence (DNA): TGCGCCAGCAGCCAAGATGCGGGACTAGCGGGACGATACGAGCAGTACTTC. This chain connects TRBV4-3 to TRBJ2-7, with 13 bases fitting TRBD2. The CDR3 extends over 17 amino acids. The junction had 6 bases not matched to a gene; V was cut back by 0 bases and J by 4 bases. CDR1 is LGHNA, CDR2 YSLEER, per germline.

V usage is TRBV7-9 and J usage is TRBJ2-3; tentative D call: TRBD2 (6 bases). Germline values: CDR1 SEHNR, CDR2 FQNEAQ (reference sequence). This CDR3 is built from 14 residues. V was shortened by 11 bases and J by 4 bases, with 19 bases between the two germline ends. CDR3 in DNA: TGTGCCTGCGGGGATACTAAAAACTCAGATACGCAGTATTTT. It is translated as CACGDTKNSDTQYF.

J is TRBJ2-5 and V is TRBV24-1, with D unclear. CDR1 is KGHDR, CDR2 SFDVKD, per germline. The CDR3 runs to 13 residues. Trimming took 3 bases from V and 4 from J, leaving 8 bases between them. The CDR3 DNA is TGTGCCACCAGTGATGGAGCAATAGAGACCCAGTACTTC. This translates into CATSDGAIETQYF.

The chain carries TRBV7-9 and TRBJ2-1; perhaps TRBD2 as D (5 bases). Trimming pared 6 bases from V and 5 bases from J, leaving 11 bases between. Germline-derived CDR1 and CDR2 are SEHNR and FQNEAQ (reference sequence). The CDR3 extends over 13 amino acids. Here the CDR3 reads CASSQDGDNEQFF. In DNA form, the CDR3 reads TGTGCCAGCAGTCAAGACGGGGACAATGAGCAGTTCTTC. Full variable domain (missing parts from reference TRBV7-9 and TRBJ2-1): DTGVSQNPRHKITKRGQNVTFRCDPISEHNRLYWYRQTLGQGPEFLTYFQNEAQLEKSRLLSDRFSAERPKGSFSTLEIQRTEQGDSAMYLCASSQDGDNEQFFGPGTRLTVL.

This clonotype has a count of ten or more. V gene TRBV27 combines with J gene TRBJ1-6, with 8 nucleotides matching TRBD1. With V trimmed by 3 bases and J by 10 bases, 8 bases remained unmatched. CDR1 is MNHEY and CDR2 is SMNVEV in the germline V gene (reference sequence). This CDR3 comprises 15 residues. CDR3 region: CASSFGGQVPSPLHF. CDR3 nucleotide sequence: TGTGCCAGCAGTTTCGGGGGACAGGTTCCCTCACCCCTCCACTTT.

The V call is TRBV10-3, the J call TRBJ2-5, with 8 bases aligning to TRBD2. Germline CDR1 is ENHRY and CDR2 is SYGVKD. V dropped 4 bases and J dropped 2; count of bases not matched to a gene: 0. The CDR3 is 13 amino acids. The CDR3 protein is CAISAGGQETQYF. The DNA of the CDR3 is TGTGCCATCAGTGCGGGGGGGCAAGAGACCCAGTACTTC.